The clone carrying this T cell receptor (beta chain) occurred a few times. From the RT-PCR reads, TCRdb called clonotypes with MiXCR, one entry per CDR3 protein. Among some 200,000 distinct CDR3 sequences listed, roughly two fifths were seen once. The source of the sample is a study of patients and donors after allogeneic stem cell transplantation. Source material: blood, either unsorted or a sorted T cell fraction (not recorded which). The receptor comes from a human donor who was either an allogeneic HSCT recipient or a stem cell or donor lymphocyte infusion donor (not recorded which). It is not recorded whose cells these are; they may come from a transplant donor.

Here the CDR3 reads CASSQDNEAFF. The CDR3 region has the DNA TGCGCCAGCAGCCAAGATAATGAAGCTTTCTTT. This chain links TRBV4-3 with TRBJ1-1, with no clear D. This CDR3 has 11 amino acids. V lost 0 bases and J lost 7, with 3 bases in between. Germline assignment: CDR1 LGHNA and CDR2 YSLEER.